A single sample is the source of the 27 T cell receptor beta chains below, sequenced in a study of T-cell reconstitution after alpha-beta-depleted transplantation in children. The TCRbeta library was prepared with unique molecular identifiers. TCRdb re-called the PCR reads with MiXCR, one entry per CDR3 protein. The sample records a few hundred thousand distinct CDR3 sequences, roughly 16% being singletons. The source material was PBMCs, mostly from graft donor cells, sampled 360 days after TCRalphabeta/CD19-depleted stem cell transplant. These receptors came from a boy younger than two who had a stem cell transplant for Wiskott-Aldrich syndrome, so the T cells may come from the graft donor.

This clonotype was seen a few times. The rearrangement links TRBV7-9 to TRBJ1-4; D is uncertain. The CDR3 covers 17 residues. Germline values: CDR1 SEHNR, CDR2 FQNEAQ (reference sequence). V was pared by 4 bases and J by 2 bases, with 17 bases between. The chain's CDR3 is CASSSPAWETTNEKLFF. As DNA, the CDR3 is TGTGCCAGCAGCTCACCCGCATGGGAAACGACTAATGAAAAACTGTTTTTT. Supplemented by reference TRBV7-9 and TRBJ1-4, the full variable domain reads DTGVSQNPRHKITKRGQNVTFRCDPISEHNRLYWYRQTLGQGPEFLTYFQNEAQLEKSRLLSDRFSAERPKGSFSTLEIQRTEQGDSAMYLCASSSPAWETTNEKLFFGSGTQLSVL.

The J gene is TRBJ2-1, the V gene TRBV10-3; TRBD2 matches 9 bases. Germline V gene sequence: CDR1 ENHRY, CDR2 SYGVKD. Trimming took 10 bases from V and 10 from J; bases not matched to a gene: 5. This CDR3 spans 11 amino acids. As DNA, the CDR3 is TGTGCCACCTTTAGCGGGAGCGAGCAGTTCTTC. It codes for CATFSGSEQFF.

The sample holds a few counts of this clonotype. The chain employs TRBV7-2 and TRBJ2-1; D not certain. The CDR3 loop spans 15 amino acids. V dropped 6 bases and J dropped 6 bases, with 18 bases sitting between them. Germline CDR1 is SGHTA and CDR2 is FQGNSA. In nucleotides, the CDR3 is TGTGCCAGCAGTCGCCCGGACCTCGGCACCAATGAGCAGTTCTTC. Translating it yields CASSRPDLGTNEQFF.

This CDR3 is CASSILFLAGLTGELFF. The CDR3 nucleotides are TGCGCCAGCAGCATCCTTTTCCTAGCGGGGCTCACCGGGGAGCTGTTTTTT. The rearrangement uses TRBV4-1 and TRBJ2-2; TRBD2 matches 9 bases. V dropped 5 bases and J dropped 4; count of bases not matched to a gene: 11. Germline V gene data show CDR1 as MGHRA and CDR2 as YSYEKL. CDR3 length equals 17 residues.

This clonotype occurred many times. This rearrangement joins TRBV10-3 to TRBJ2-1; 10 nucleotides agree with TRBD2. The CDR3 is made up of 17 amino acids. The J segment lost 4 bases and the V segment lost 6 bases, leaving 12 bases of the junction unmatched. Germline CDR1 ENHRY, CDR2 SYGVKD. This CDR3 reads CAIREGTVLAGYNEQFF. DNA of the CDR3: TGTGCCATCAGAGAGGGGACAGTACTAGCGGGATACAATGAGCAGTTCTTC.

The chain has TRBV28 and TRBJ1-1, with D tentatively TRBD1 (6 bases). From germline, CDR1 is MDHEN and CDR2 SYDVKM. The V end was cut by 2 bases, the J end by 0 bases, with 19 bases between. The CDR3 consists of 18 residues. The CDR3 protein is CASSLLTGDYNMNTEAFF. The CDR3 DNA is TGTGCCAGCAGTTTACTGACAGGAGATTATAACATGAACACTGAAGCTTTCTTT.

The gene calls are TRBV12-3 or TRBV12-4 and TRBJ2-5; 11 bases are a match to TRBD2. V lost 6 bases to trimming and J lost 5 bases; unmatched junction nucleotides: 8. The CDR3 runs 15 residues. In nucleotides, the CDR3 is TGTGCCAGCAGCCCGACTAGCGGGATATTGGAGACCCAGTACTTC. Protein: CASSPTSGILETQYF.

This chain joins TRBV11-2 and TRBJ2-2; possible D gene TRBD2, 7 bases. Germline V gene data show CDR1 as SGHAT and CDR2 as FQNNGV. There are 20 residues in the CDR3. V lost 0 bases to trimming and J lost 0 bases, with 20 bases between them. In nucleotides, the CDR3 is TGTGCCAGCAGCTTAGATGTCGAGGGGGGGAGACTATCGAACACCGGGGAGCTGTTTTTT. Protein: CASSLDVEGGRLSNTGELFF.

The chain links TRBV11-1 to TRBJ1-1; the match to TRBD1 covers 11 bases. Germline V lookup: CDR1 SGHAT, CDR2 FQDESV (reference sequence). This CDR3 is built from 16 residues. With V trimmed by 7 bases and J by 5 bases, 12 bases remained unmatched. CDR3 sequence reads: CASTFDGTGGRTEAFF. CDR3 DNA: TGTGCCAGCACCTTCGACGGGACAGGGGGAAGAACTGAAGCTTTCTTT.

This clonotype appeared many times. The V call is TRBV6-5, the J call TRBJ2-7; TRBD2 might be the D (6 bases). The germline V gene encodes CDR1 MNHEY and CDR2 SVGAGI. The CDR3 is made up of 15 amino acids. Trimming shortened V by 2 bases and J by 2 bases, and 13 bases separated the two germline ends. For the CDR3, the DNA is TGTGCCAGCAGTTACACCCCGGGACTCACCTACGAGCAGTACTTC. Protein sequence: CASSYTPGLTYEQYF.

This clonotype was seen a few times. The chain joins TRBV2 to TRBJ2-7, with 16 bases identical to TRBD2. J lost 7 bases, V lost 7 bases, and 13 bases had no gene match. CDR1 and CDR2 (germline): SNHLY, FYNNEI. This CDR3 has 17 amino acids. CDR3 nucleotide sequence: TGTGCCAGCAACCTCTCCGGGACTAGCGGGAGGGCCCGAGAGCAGTACTTC. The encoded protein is CASNLSGTSGRAREQYF.

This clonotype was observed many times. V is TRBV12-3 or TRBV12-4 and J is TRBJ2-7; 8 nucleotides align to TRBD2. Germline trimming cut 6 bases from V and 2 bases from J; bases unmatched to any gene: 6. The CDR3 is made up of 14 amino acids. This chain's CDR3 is CASSLSGGPYEQYF. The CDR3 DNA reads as TGTGCCAGCAGCTTGAGCGGGGGCCCCTACGAGCAGTACTTC.

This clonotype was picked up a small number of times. The CDR3 DNA sequence: TGTGCCAGTAGTATGAGGAGGATTTACTATGGCTACACCTTC. Encoded protein: CASSMRRIYYGYTF. V gene TRBV19 combines with J gene TRBJ1-2; D remains unclear. In germline, CDR1 is LNHDA, CDR2 SQIVND (reference sequence). Between the trimmed V and J ends, which lost 3 bases and 3 bases, there was a span of 11 bases. The CDR3 spans 14 residues.

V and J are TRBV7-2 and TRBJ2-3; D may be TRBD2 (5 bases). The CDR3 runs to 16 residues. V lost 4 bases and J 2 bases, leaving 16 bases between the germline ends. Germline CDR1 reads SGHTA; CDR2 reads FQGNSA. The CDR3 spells CASSSFLAGYTDTQYF. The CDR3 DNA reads TGTGCCAGCAGCTCTTTTCTAGCAGGCTACACAGATACGCAGTATTTT.

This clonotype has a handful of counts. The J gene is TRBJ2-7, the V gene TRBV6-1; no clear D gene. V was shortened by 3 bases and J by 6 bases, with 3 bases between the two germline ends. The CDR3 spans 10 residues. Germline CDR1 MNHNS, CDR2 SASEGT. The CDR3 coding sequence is TGTGCCAGCAGTGACATCGAGCAGTACTTC. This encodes CASSDIEQYF.

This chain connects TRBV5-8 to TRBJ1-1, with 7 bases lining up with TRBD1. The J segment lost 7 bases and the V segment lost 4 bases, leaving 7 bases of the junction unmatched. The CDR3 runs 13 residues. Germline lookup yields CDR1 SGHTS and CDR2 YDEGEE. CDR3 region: CASSHTGVDEAFF. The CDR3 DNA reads TGTGCCAGCAGCCATACAGGGGTGGATGAAGCTTTCTTT. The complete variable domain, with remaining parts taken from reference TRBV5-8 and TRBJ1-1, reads EAGVTQSPTHLIKTRGQQATLRCSPISGHTSVYWYQQALGLGLQFLLWYDEGEERNRGNFPPRFSGRQFPNYSSELNVNALELEDSALYLCASSHTGVDEAFFGQGTRLTVV.

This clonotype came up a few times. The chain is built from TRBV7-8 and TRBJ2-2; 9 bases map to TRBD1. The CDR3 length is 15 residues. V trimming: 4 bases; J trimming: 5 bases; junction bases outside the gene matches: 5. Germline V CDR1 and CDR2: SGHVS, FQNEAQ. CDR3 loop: CASSSGQGITGELFF. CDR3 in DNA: TGTGCCAGCAGCTCGGGACAGGGTATAACCGGGGAGCTGTTTTTT.

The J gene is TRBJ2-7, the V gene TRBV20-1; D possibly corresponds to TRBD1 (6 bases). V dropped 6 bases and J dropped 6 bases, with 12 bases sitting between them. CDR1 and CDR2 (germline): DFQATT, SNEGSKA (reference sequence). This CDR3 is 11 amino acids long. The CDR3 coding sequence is TGCAGTGCCAAAGGGGGAGCCGAGCAGTACTTC. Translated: CSAKGGAEQYF.

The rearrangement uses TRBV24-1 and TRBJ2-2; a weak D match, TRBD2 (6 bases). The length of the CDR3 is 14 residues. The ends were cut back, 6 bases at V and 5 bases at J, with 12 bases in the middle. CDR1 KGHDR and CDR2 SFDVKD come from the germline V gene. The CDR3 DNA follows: TGTGCCACCAGTCCGGGGGTTTGGACCGGGGAGCTGTTTTTT. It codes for CATSPGVWTGELFF.

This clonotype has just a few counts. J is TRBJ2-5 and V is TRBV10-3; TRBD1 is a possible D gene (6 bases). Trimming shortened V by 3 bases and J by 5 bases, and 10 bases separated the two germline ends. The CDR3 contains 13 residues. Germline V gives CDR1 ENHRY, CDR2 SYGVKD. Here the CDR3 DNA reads TGTGCCATCAGTGACAGGGGAAGGGAGACCCAGTACTTC. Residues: CAISDRGRETQYF.

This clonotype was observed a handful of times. The CDR3 loop is CASKGRAVFPKQFF. CDR3 DNA sequence: TGTGCCAGCAAGGGGAGGGCCGTTTTCCCGAAGCAGTTCTTC. The V and J genes are TRBV12-3 or TRBV12-4 and TRBJ2-1; the match to TRBD2 covers 7 bases. CDR3 length: 14 amino acids. J gave up 11 bases and V 7 bases, and 14 bases lay outside the gene matches.

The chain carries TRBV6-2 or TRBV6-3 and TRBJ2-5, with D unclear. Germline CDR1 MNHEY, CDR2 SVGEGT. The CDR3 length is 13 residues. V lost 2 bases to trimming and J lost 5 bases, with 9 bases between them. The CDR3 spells CASSYGYKETQYF. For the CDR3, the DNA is TGTGCCAGCAGTTACGGCTACAAGGAGACCCAGTACTTC.

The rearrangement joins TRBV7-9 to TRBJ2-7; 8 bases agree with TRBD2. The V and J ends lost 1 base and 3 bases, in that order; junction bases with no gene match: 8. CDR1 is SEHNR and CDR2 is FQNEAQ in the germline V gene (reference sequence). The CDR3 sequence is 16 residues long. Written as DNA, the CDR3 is TGTGCCAGCAGCTTAGAAGCACGGACTAGCAACTACGAGCAGTACTTC. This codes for CASSLEARTSNYEQYF.

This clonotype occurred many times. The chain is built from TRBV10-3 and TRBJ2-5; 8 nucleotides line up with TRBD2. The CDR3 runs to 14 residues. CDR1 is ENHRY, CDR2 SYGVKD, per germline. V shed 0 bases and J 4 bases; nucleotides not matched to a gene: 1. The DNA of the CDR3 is TGTGCCATCAGTGAGTCGGGGACTAGAGAGACCCAGTACTTC. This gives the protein CAISESGTRETQYF.

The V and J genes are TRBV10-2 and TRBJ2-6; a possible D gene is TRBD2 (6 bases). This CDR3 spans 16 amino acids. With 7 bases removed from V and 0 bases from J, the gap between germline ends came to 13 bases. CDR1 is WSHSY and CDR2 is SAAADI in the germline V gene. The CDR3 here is CASIRDSRSGANVLTF. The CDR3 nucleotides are TGCGCCAGCATCCGGGACTCCCGCTCTGGGGCCAACGTCCTGACTTTC.

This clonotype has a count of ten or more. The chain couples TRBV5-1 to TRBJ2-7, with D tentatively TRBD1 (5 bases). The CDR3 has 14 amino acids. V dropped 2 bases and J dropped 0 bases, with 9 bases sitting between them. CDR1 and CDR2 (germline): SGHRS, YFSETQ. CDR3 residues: CASSLRGYSYEQYF. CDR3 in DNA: TGCGCCAGCAGCTTAAGGGGCTACTCCTACGAGCAGTACTTC.

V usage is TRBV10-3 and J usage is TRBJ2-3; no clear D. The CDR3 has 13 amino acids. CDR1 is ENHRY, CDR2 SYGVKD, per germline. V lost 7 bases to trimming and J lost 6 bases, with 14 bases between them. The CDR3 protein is CAIKALLVDTQYF. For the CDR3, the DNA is TGTGCCATCAAGGCTTTGCTCGTGGATACGCAGTATTTT.